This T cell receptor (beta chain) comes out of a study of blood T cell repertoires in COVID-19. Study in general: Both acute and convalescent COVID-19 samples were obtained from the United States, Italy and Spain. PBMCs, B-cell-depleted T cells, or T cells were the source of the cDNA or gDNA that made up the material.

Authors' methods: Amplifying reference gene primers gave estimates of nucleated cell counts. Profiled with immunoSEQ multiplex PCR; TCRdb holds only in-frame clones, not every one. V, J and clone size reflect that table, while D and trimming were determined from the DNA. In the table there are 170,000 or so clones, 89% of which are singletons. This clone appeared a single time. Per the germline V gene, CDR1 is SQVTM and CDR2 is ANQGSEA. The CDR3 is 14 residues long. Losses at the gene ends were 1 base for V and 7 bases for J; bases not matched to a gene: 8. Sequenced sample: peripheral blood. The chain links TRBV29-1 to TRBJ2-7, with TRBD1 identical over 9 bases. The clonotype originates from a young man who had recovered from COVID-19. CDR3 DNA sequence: TGCAGCGTTGAAGGGGAGGACAGGGGTGATGAGCAGTACTTC. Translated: CSVEGEDRGDEQYF.